Described below is a single T cell receptor beta chain sequence and its context. Its matching antigen is unknown. This entry belongs to a study of brain T cells in children with intractable seizures. Study conclusions and caveats: Pre- and post-surgery blood differed in depth, so pre-surgery absences may be undersampling.

CDR3 size: 17 residues. The germline gives CDR1 SGHRS, CDR2 YFSETQ. Trimming shortened V by 4 bases and J by 3 bases, and 21 bases separated the two germline ends. Time point indicated: blood from clinic visit 5 months post-surgery; TSC patient then seizure free. Sequencing was limited to surgery cases with top T cell transcript signatures in brain tissue. Pre-surgery treatment included at least one anti-epileptic drug. Sequenced by immunoSEQ multiplex PCR; TCRdb stores in-frame clones only, minus some. This table has 300,000 to 400,000 clones, over 90% appearing once. Here the sequenced sample was peripheral blood, taken roughly 5 months after surgery. The receptor was isolated from a boy less than two years old with tuberous sclerosis and intractable seizures. The chain couples TRBV5-1 to TRBJ2-3; tentative D call: TRBD2 (7 bases). DNA of the CDR3: TGCGCCAGCAGCGCCCTTGGGGGGGGCGGAAGTACAGATACGCAGTATTTT. It codes for CASSALGGGGSTDTQYF.